Following are 3 T cell receptor beta chains from one sample sequenced in a study of CD8 T cells in Susac syndrome. Reverse transcription of roughly 0.45 to 1 ug RNA was performed with random hexamers. MiXCR was run by TCRdb on the immunoSEQ multiplex PCR reads, yielding one entry per CDR3 protein. Seen here are around 180,000 distinct CDR3 sequences, 90% to 97% observed once, and the top ten hold roughly 0.095%. The source material was CD4+ T cells from PBMCs. These receptors were obtained from a human donor with multiple sclerosis.

The V gene is TRBV25-1, the J gene TRBJ2-5; tentative D call: TRBD1 (5 bases). The CDR3 has 14 residues. Between the trimmed V and J ends, which lost 1 base and 3 bases, there was a span of 9 bases. CDR1 is MGHDK and CDR2 is SYGVNS in the germline V gene. Here the CDR3 reads CASSELAREETQYF. The CDR3, as DNA: TGTGCCAGCAGTGAATTGGCCAGGGAAGAGACCCAGTACTTC.

The rearrangement uses TRBV30 and TRBJ1-6; 12 positions match TRBD1. V lost 1 base, J lost 10 bases, and 5 bases stayed unmatched. The germline V gene encodes CDR1 GTSNPN and CDR2 SVGIG (reference sequence). This CDR3 contains 15 residues. CDR3 sequence (DNA): TGTGCCTGGAGTGCGGGACAGGGGGCAGGATCACCCCTCCACTTT. Translating gives CAWSAGQGAGSPLHF.

V and J are TRBV12-3 or TRBV12-4 and TRBJ1-1; D may be TRBD1 (6 bases). Trimming stripped 3 bases from V and 10 bases from J, with 12 bases between. There are 12 residues in the CDR3. This CDR3 reads CASSFQGRIAFF. The CDR3, as DNA: TGTGCCAGCAGTTTCCAGGGGCGCATAGCTTTCTTT.